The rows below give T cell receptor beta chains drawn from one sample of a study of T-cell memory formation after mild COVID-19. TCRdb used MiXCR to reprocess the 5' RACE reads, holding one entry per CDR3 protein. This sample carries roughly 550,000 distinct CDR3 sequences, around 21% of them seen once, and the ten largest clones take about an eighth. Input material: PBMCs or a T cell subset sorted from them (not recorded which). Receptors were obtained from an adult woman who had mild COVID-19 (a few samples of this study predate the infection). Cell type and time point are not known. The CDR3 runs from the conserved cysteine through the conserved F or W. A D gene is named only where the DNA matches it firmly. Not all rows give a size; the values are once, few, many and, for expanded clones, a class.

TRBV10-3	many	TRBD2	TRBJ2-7	TGTGCCATCAGTCAGACTCCGGGAGGGCAGTACTTC	CAISQTPGGQYF
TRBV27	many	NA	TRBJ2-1	TGTGCCAGCAGTCTCCGGCCTGGGACTGAGCAGTTCTTC	CASSLRPGTEQFF
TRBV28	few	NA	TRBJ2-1	TGTGCCATCCAAAGGGAACACAGGGTGTCCTACAATGAGCAGTTCTTC	CAIQREHRVSYNEQFF
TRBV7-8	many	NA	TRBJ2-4	TGTGCCAGCAGCTCCCGGGGGACAGAAAACATTCAGTACTTC	CASSSRGTENIQYF
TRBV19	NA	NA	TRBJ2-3	TGTGCCAGTAGGTCGTGGGGGAATCCCACAGATACGCAGTATTTT	CASRSWGNPTDTQYF
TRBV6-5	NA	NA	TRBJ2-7	TGTGCCAGCAGTTCCGCGGCAGGGGACGGCGAGCAGTACTTC	CASSSAAGDGEQYF
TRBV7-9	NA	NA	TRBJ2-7	TGTGCCAGCAGCTTAGGTAACAGGGGAGCTATTAGCGGCGAGCAGTACTTC	CASSLGNRGAISGEQYF
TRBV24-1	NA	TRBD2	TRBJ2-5	TGTGCCACCAGTGACGCGTGGACTAGCGGGAGGGGGCAAGAGACCCAGTACTTC	CATSDAWTSGRGQETQYF
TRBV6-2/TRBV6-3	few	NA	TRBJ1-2	TGTGCCAGCAGTTACGAGGTGGACGGCGGCTACACCTTC	CASSYEVDGGYTF
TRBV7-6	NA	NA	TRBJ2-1	TGTGCCAGCAGCTTGACGGTTGTTGACAATGAGCAGTTCTTC	CASSLTVVDNEQFF
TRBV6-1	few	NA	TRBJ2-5	TGTGCCAGCAGAGATACAAGGATAATCCAAGAGACCCAGTACTTC	CASRDTRIIQETQYF
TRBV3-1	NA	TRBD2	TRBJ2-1	TGTGCCAGCAGCCGAAAAAGCGGGAGGGCCAATGAGCAGTTCTTC	CASSRKSGRANEQFF
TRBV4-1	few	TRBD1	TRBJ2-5	TGCGCCAGCAGCCAAGATAATGGACAGGGGGCTTGGGGTGGAGAGACCCAGTACTTC	CASSQDNGQGAWGGETQYF
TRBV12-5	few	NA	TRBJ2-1	TGTGCTAGTGGTTTCGGCTATGAGCAGTTCTTC	CASGFGYEQFF
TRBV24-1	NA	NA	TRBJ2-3	TGTGCCACCAGTGCGGGGGCAGATACGCAGTATTTT	CATSAGADTQYF
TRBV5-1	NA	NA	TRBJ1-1	TGCGCCAGCAGCCCGGAACAGGTGAACACTGAAGCTTTCTTT	CASSPEQVNTEAFF
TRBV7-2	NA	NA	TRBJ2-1	TGTGCCAGCAGCTTTATTAGTGGGAATGAGCAGTTCTTC	CASSFISGNEQFF
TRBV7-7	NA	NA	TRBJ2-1	TGTGCTAGCAGCTTAGAGGCCAGCGGGCACTCCTACAATGAGCAGTTCTTC	CASSLEASGHSYNEQFF
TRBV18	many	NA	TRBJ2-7	TGTGCCAGCTCCCTTAATCTCGGCGAGGAGCAGTACTTC	CASSLNLGEEQYF
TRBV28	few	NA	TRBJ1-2	TGTGCCAGCACTCCAGGAATCCATGGCTACACCTTC	CASTPGIHGYTF
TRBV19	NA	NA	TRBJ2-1	TGTGCCAGTAGTTATCCCCTTGGGGGATCTTACAATGAGCAGTTCTTC	CASSYPLGGSYNEQFF
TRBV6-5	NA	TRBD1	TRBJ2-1	TGTGCCAGCAGTCAAAAAGGGACAGTCTCCTACAATGAGCAGTTCTTC	CASSQKGTVSYNEQFF
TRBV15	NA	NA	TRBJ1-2	TGTGCCACCAGCAGAGACACCAACTATGGCTACACCTTC	CATSRDTNYGYTF
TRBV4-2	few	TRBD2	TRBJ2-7	TGTGCCAGCAGCCAAGATATAGCGGGGGTCGGCGAGCAGTACTTC	CASSQDIAGVGEQYF
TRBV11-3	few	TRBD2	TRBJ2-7	TGTGCCAGCAGCCCAGGACTAGAGGGAAGGTACGAGCAGTACTTC	CASSPGLEGRYEQYF
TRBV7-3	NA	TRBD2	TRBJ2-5	TGTGCCAGCAGCTCTCGGACTAGCGGGGGAGGAGAGACCCAGTACTTC	CASSSRTSGGGETQYF
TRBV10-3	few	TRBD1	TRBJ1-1	TGTGCCATCAGAGAGACAGGGGGCTCAACCATGGGGGCTTTCTTT	CAIRETGGSTMGAFF
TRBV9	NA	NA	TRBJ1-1	TGTGCCAGCAGCCGGAGGGACACTGAAGCTTTCTTT	CASSRRDTEAFF
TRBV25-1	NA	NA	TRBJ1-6	TGTGCCAGCATCAAACAGGGCCGGAGTTCACCCCTCCACTTT	CASIKQGRSSPLHF
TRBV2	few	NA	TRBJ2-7	TGTGCCAGCAGTGGGAGCTCGGAGCAGTACTTC	CASSGSSEQYF
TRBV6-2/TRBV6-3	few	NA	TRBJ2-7	TGTGCCAGCAGTTACTCACAGGTACGGACCGGCGAGCAGTACTTC	CASSYSQVRTGEQYF
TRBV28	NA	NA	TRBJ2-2	TGTGCCAGCAGTTTAAGACAGATCAACACCGGGGAGCTGTTTTTT	CASSLRQINTGELFF
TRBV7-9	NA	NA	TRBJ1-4	TGTGCCAGCAGCTTAAGAGAGGTACAGGAAAAACTGTTTTTT	CASSLREVQEKLFF
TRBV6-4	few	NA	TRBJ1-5	TGTGCCAGCCACGGTCGTGAAGGGGATCAGCCCCAGCATTTT	CASHGREGDQPQHF
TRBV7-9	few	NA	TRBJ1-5	TGTGCCAGCAGCTTAGCAGGGCGCAATCAGCCCCAGCATTTT	CASSLAGRNQPQHF
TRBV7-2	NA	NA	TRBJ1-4	TGTGCCAGCAGCCTGGGGGACCGGGATAATGAAAAACTGTTTTTT	CASSLGDRDNEKLFF
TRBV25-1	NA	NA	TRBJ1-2	TGTGCCAGCAGTGGAACAGGGTTGACTTATGGCTACACCTTC	CASSGTGLTYGYTF
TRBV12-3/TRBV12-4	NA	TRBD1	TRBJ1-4	TGTGCCAGCAGCCCCACCAGGGGGCAGGGGCATGAAAAACTGTTTTTT	CASSPTRGQGHEKLFF
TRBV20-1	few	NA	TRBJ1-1	TGCAGTGCTAGAGCAGAAGTTAACACTGAAGCTTTCTTT	CSARAEVNTEAFF
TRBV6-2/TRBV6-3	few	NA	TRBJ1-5	TGTGCCAGCAGACGATCTTTACAGCCCCAGCATTTT	CASRRSLQPQHF
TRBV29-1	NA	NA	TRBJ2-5	TGCAGCGTCATCCCCGCAGGTCGTTTTATTGAGACCCAGTACTTC	CSVIPAGRFIETQYF
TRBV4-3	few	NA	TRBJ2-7	TGCGCCAGCAGCCAAGATCGGCTGGATAATTACGAGCAGTACTTC	CASSQDRLDNYEQYF
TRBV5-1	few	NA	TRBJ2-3	TGCGCCAGCAGCGCCGGACTCGGCACAGATACGCAGTATTTT	CASSAGLGTDTQYF
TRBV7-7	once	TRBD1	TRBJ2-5	TGTGCCAGCAGCTTACATGGGACAGCAGAGACCCAGTACTTC	CASSLHGTAETQYF
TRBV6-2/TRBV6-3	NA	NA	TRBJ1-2	TGTGCCAGCAGTTACTCGGGCGGGAAAAGAGGCTACACCTTC	CASSYSGGKRGYTF
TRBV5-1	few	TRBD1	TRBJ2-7	TGCGCCAGCAGCCGGGACAGCGTTTCCTACGAGCAGTACTTC	CASSRDSVSYEQYF
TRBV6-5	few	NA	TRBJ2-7	TGTGCCAGCCGGGCAGCTACCTACGAGCAGTACTTC	CASRAATYEQYF
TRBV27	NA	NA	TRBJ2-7	TGTGCCAGCAGTTGGGATCCAGGGAACTACGAGCAGTACTTC	CASSWDPGNYEQYF
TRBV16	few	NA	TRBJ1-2	TGTGCCAGCAGCCAATCGGTGACAGCCTTTGGCTACACCTTC	CASSQSVTAFGYTF
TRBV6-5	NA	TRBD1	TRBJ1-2	TGTGCCAGCAGTAAGGACCAGGGGGCCCAGGGGGATGGCTACACCTTC	CASSKDQGAQGDGYTF
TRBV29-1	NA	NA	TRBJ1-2	TGCAGCGTTGAACACCCCAGTTCTCGCTATGGCTACACCTTC	CSVEHPSSRYGYTF
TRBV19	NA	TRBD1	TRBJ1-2	TGTGCCAGTAGTTCACCCCTAGGACAGGCCAAAGGGGGTGGCTACACCTTC	CASSSPLGQAKGGGYTF
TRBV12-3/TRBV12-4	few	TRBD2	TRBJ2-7	TGTGCCAGCAGTTTACGACTAGCGGGGGCCTTCGGGCAGTACTTC	CASSLRLAGAFGQYF
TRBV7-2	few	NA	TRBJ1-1	TGTGCCAGCAGCCTTTATCGGGGTCCGAACACTGAAGCTTTCTTT	CASSLYRGPNTEAFF
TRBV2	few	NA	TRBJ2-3	TGTGCCAGTAACGGGGACAATTCCCCGACAGATACGCAGTATTTT	CASNGDNSPTDTQYF
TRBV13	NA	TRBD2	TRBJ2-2	TGTGCCAGCAGCCCCGCCGGACTAGCGGGAGGGACCGGGGAGCTGTTTTTT	CASSPAGLAGGTGELFF
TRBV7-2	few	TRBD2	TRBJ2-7	TGTGCCAGCACCGACCTAGCGGGAGTGACCGAGCAGTACTTC	CASTDLAGVTEQYF
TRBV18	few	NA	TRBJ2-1	TGTGCCAGCTCACCGGTCGGCGGTTTAGAGTTCTTC	CASSPVGGLEFF
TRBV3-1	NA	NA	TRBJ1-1	TGTGCCAGCAGCCAAGATCTGAGGATGAAGAGCACTGAAGCTTTCTTT	CASSQDLRMKSTEAFF
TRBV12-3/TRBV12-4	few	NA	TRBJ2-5	TGTGCCAGCAGCTTCTGGGGGGCCTCATTATTTTCGGTGTCCGGGGAGACCCAGTACTTC	CASSFWGASLFSVSGETQYF